The next 22 T cell receptor beta chains were all read from a single sample in a study of blood T cell repertoires in COVID-19. Measured with immunoSEQ multiplex PCR; TCRdb has only the in-frame clones, and not every one. The sample gives tens of thousands of clones, roughly 92% of which show up once; around 6% is in the top ten. Specimen: peripheral blood. Receptors originate from a human donor in a cohort sampled during active COVID-19.

The genes are TRBV7-2 and TRBJ2-7; 7 bases agree with TRBD1. The CDR3 has 13 amino acids. Trimming removed 7 bases from V and 4 bases from J; junction bases left unmatched: 7. Germline CDR1 reads SGHTA; CDR2 reads FQGNSA. CDR3 nucleotides: TGTGCCAGCACCACAGGGGATCGTTACGAGCAGTACTTC. Translation: CASTTGDRYEQYF. The full variable domain, with the rest looked up from reference TRBV7-2 and TRBJ2-7, is GAGVSQSPSNKVTEKGKDVELRCDPISGHTALYWYRQSLGQGLEFLIYFQGNSAPDKSGLPSDRFSAERTGGSVSTLTIQRTQQEDSAVYLCASTTGDRYEQYFGPGTRLTVT.

The rearrangement joins TRBV19 to TRBJ1-1; TRBD1 is a possible D gene (6 bases). V lost 2 bases to trimming and J lost 9 bases, with 13 bases between them. CDR1 is LNHDA and CDR2 is SQIVND in the germline V gene (reference sequence). CDR3 size: 13 residues. The chain's CDR3 is CASSIKATGKAFF. For the CDR3, the DNA is TGTGCCAGTAGTATAAAGGCCACAGGGAAAGCTTTCTTT.

The J gene is TRBJ2-5, the V gene TRBV7-2; 12 bases fit TRBD2. With V trimmed by 1 base and J by 2 bases, 2 bases remained unmatched. The CDR3 runs 16 residues. Germline values: CDR1 SGHTA, CDR2 FQGNSA. The CDR3 region is CASSLGTSGTQETQYF. The DNA for the CDR3 is TGTGCCAGCAGCTTAGGGACTAGCGGGACTCAAGAGACCCAGTACTTC.

The chain is built from TRBV6-5 and TRBJ1-2; the D gene is possibly TRBD1 (6 bases). Germline CDR1 and CDR2: MNHEY and SVGAGI. The CDR3 extends over 13 amino acids. The ends were cut back, 0 bases at V and 5 bases at J, with 7 bases in the middle. CDR3 residues: CASSYSGAYGYTF. DNA for the CDR3: TGTGCCAGCAGTTACTCGGGGGCTTATGGCTACACCTTC.

V and J are TRBV9 and TRBJ1-1; no definite D call. Trimming pared 7 bases from V and 2 bases from J, leaving 15 bases between. Per the germline V gene, CDR1 is SGDLS and CDR2 is YYNGEE. CDR3 size: 14 residues. The CDR3 DNA reads as TGTGCCAGCTCGGAGATCGATCTTAACACTGAAGCTTTCTTT. The encoded protein is CASSEIDLNTEAFF.

The chain uses TRBV7-8 and TRBJ2-5; 9 nucleotides agree with TRBD2. Per the germline V gene, CDR1 is SGHVS and CDR2 is FQNEAQ. Trimming at V came to 4 bases and at J to 7 bases, leaving 7 bases not matched to a gene. The CDR3 is made up of 14 amino acids. DNA of the CDR3: TGTGCCAGCAGCTCGCTAGCGGGATCGGGGACCCAGTACTTC. Protein: CASSSLAGSGTQYF.

The rearrangement joins TRBV6-4 to TRBJ2-1, with a possible D match to TRBD1 (7 bases). Looked up from germline, CDR1 is MRHNA and CDR2 is SNTAGT. Between the trimmed V and J ends, which lost 2 bases and 1 base, there was a span of 9 bases. The CDR3 covers 15 residues. CDR3 bases: TGTGCCAGCAGTGACGCAGGGGGGTCCTACAATGAGCAGTTCTTC. It codes for CASSDAGGSYNEQFF.

The rearrangement links TRBV7-3 to TRBJ2-6; D unclear. Germline CDR1 is SGHTA and CDR2 is FQGTGA. The CDR3 is made up of 14 amino acids. Trimming cost V 5 bases and J 1 base, with 6 bases left between them. CDR3 bases: TGTGCCAGCAGCCCCTTATCTGGGGCCAACGTCCTGACTTTC. Translation: CASSPLSGANVLTF. Looking up the rest from reference TRBV7-3 and TRBJ2-6 gives the full variable domain: GAGVSQTPSNKVTEKGKYVELRCDPISGHTALYWYRQSLGQGPEFLIYFQGTGAADDSGLPNDRFFAVRPEGSVSTLKIQRTERGDSAVYLCASSPLSGANVLTFGAGSRLTVL.

The chain recombines TRBV4-2 with TRBJ1-1; D ambiguous. With 1 base removed from V and 0 bases from J, the gap between germline ends came to 12 bases. Germline lookup yields CDR1 LGHNA and CDR2 YNFKEQ. The CDR3 is 16 residues long. The CDR3 nucleotides are TGTGCCAGCAGCCAAGTGCGAGCAGGCATGAACACTGAAGCTTTCTTT. Protein product: CASSQVRAGMNTEAFF.

The J gene is TRBJ2-6, the V gene TRBV19, with D maybe TRBD1 (5 bases). The germline gives CDR1 LNHDA, CDR2 SQIVND (reference sequence). The CDR3 consists of 16 residues. V gave up 4 bases and J gave up 0 bases, with 10 bases separating them. DNA of the CDR3: TGTGCCAGTAGTAGTTCAGGGAACTCTGGGGCCAACGTCCTGACTTTC. Its protein product is CASSSSGNSGANVLTF.

CDR3 in DNA: TGTGCCAGCAGCTTGGGGGGGTTCACAGATACGCAGTATTTT. Translation: CASSLGGFTDTQYF. The chain uses TRBV7-9 and TRBJ2-3; 7 nucleotides agree with TRBD2. With V trimmed by 3 bases and J by 2 bases, 2 bases remained unmatched. This CDR3 is 14 amino acids long. The V gene's germline CDR1 is SEHNR and CDR2 FQNEAQ (reference sequence).

V and J are TRBV28 and TRBJ2-3, with D tentatively TRBD1 (5 bases). V dropped 6 bases and J dropped 4 bases, with 11 bases sitting between them. The CDR3 runs 13 residues. Germline values: CDR1 MDHEN, CDR2 SYDVKM. The CDR3 reads CASRYWGSDTQYF. CDR3 nucleotide sequence: TGTGCCAGCAGATACTGGGGCTCAGATACGCAGTATTTT.

The gene calls are TRBV2 and TRBJ2-1; D remains ambiguous. The V and J ends lost 6 bases and 2 bases respectively, with 14 bases between them. The CDR3 contains 15 residues. Germline CDR1 and CDR2: SNHLY and FYNNEI. CDR3 DNA: TGTGCCAGCAGCCTGGGCAGGAAGACCTACAATGAGCAGTTCTTC. Translation: CASSLGRKTYNEQFF.

The CDR3 bases are TGTGCCAGCAGTGACAAGGGACAGGGAGTCTCACCCCTCCACTTT. This sequence encodes CASSDKGQGVSPLHF. The chain joins TRBV6-4 to TRBJ1-6; 9 nucleotides match TRBD1. V lost 2 bases and J lost 10; bases outside the gene matches: 6. Germline values: CDR1 MRHNA, CDR2 SNTAGT. The CDR3 consists of 15 residues.

This rearrangement joins TRBV7-2 to TRBJ1-1, with 7 bases lining up with TRBD1. CDR3 length: 14 residues. V was clipped by 5 bases and J by 1 base; unmatched bases: 4. Germline V lookup: CDR1 SGHTA, CDR2 FQGNSA. The CDR3, as DNA: TGTGCCAGCAGCCTAAGACAGGGGAACACTGAAGCTTTCTTT. It specifies CASSLRQGNTEAFF. Variable domain in full (rest from reference TRBV7-2 and TRBJ1-1): GAGVSQSPSNKVTEKGKDVELRCDPISGHTALYWYRQSLGQGLEFLIYFQGNSAPDKSGLPSDRFSAERTGGSVSTLTIQRTQQEDSAVYLCASSLRQGNTEAFFGQGTRLTVV.

This chain joins TRBV4-2 and TRBJ1-5, with TRBD1 identical over 10 bases. This CDR3 is built from 16 residues. CDR1 and CDR2 from the germline V gene are LGHNA and YNFKEQ. V was pared by 0 bases and J by 7 bases, with 6 bases of the junction left unmatched. This CDR3 is CASSQEGGQGYQPQHF. CDR3 coding DNA: TGTGCCAGCAGCCAAGAAGGGGGACAGGGGTACCAGCCCCAGCATTTT.

The chain recombines TRBV11-2 with TRBJ2-3; TRBD2 aligns across 16 bases. CDR1 and CDR2 (germline): SGHAT, FQNNGV. Trimming cost V 6 bases and J 2 bases; bases outside gene matches: 5. The CDR3 consists of 17 residues. CDR3 region: CASSSGTSGGATDTQYF. In nucleotides, the CDR3 is TGTGCCAGCAGTTCCGGGACTAGCGGGGGGGCCACAGATACGCAGTATTTT.

The chain couples TRBV11-2 to TRBJ1-3; weak D call: TRBD1 (5 bases). The germline V gene has CDR1 SGHAT and CDR2 FQNNGV. The CDR3 loop spans 15 amino acids. The V and J ends lost 3 bases and 0 bases respectively, with 9 bases between them. In DNA form, the CDR3 reads TGTGCCAGCAGCTTCCGACAGAGCTCTGGAAACACCATATATTTT. Encoded protein: CASSFRQSSGNTIYF. Combining the CDR3 with reference TRBV11-2 and TRBJ1-3 gives the whole variable domain EAGVAQSPRYKIIEKRQSVAFWCNPISGHATLYWYQQILGQGPKLLIQFQNNGVVDDSQLPKDRFSAERLKGVDSTLKIQPAKLEDSAVYLCASSFRQSSGNTIYFGEGSWLTVV.

V is TRBV27 and J is TRBJ2-1; 14 bases fit TRBD2. The germline V gene has CDR1 MNHEY and CDR2 SMNVEV (reference sequence). J gave up 9 bases and V 6 bases, and 16 bases lay outside the gene matches. The CDR3 has 18 amino acids. The CDR3: CASRPRTSGGPLWFEQFF. Written as DNA, the CDR3 is TGTGCCAGCAGACCTAGGACTAGCGGGGGGCCCCTGTGGTTTGAGCAGTTCTTC.

The rearrangement uses TRBV5-5 and TRBJ1-6; TRBD1 matches at 7 bases. The length of the CDR3 is 14 residues. Trimming cost V 3 bases and J 9 bases; bases outside gene matches: 6. Germline V gene data show CDR1 as SGHKS and CDR2 as YYEKEE (reference sequence). The CDR3 sequence: CASSSATGASPLHF. Written as DNA, the CDR3 is TGTGCCAGCAGCTCGGCTACAGGGGCTTCACCCCTCCACTTT. Filled out from reference TRBV5-5 and TRBJ1-6, the complete variable domain reads DAGVTQSPTHLIKTRGQQVTLRCSPISGHKSVSWYQQVLGQGPQFIFQYYEKEERGRGNFPDRFSARQFPNYSSELNVNALLLGDSALYLCASSSATGASPLHFGNGTRLTVT.

The chain couples TRBV6-4 to TRBJ2-3; TRBD2 agrees at 7 bases. This CDR3 is 15 amino acids long. Germline lookup yields CDR1 MRHNA and CDR2 SNTAGT. J lost 2 bases, V lost 3 bases, and 5 bases had no gene match. The CDR3 coding sequence is TGTGCCAGCAGTGATTCTAGCGGAGCCACAGATACGCAGTATTTT. Protein sequence: CASSDSSGATDTQYF.

This chain connects TRBV4-1 to TRBJ2-5; D is undetermined. Trimming shortened V by 1 base and J by 5 bases, and 14 bases separated the two germline ends. Per germline, CDR1 MGHRA and CDR2 YSYEKL. This CDR3 is 15 amino acids long. CDR3 protein: CASSQGVSLMETQYF. In DNA, the CDR3 is TGCGCCAGCAGCCAAGGGGTTTCACTAATGGAGACCCAGTACTTC.